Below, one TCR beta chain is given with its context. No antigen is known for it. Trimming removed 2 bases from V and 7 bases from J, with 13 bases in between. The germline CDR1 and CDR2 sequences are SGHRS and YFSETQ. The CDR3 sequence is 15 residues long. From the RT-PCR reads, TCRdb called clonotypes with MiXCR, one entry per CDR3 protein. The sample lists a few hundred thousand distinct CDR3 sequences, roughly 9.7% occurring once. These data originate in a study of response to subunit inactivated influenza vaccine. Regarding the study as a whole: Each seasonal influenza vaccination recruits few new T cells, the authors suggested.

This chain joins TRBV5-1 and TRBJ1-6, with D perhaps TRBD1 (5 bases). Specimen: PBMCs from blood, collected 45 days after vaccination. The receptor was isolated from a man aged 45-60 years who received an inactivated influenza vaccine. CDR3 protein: CASSFGQGTNSPLHF. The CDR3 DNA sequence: TGCGCCAGCAGCTTCGGTCAGGGAACCAATTCACCCCTCCACTTT.